The 27 T cell receptor beta chains below come from one sample, sequenced in a study of blood T cells in healthy people across ages. Alongside a J-beta primer mix, a sample-barcoded 5' primer served in a second PCR lasting roughly 6 to 11 cycles. One entry per CDR3 protein, called by TCRdb with MiXCR from the 5' RACE reads. In the table there are hundreds of thousands of distinct CDR3 sequences, 21% of which are singletons. Sequenced input: blood. The receptors here all came from a man in his 70s in good health.

The chain combines TRBV20-1 with TRBJ2-1; 11 positions agree with TRBD2. The V gene's germline CDR1 is DFQATT and CDR2 SNEGSKA (reference sequence). V dropped 0 bases and J dropped 6; count of bases not matched to a gene: 16. The CDR3 is 19 residues long. CDR3 sequence: CSARDVLAGGPEGANEQFF. In nucleotides, the CDR3 is TGCAGTGCTAGAGATGTTTTAGCGGGAGGGCCAGAGGGGGCCAATGAGCAGTTCTTC.

The V call is TRBV5-4, the J call TRBJ2-3, with TRBD2 matching 11 bases. Germline assignment: CDR1 SGHNT and CDR2 YYREEE (reference sequence). This CDR3 comprises 15 residues. After removal of 3 bases from V and 7 bases from J, the junction contained 7 bases not matched to a gene. The DNA for the CDR3 is TGTGCCAGCAGCTACGTCACTAGCGGGAGCAATACGCAGTATTTT. This translates into CASSYVTSGSNTQYF.

The J gene is TRBJ2-5, the V gene TRBV29-1, with TRBD1 matching over 11 bases. The end of the DNA is better explained by TRBJ2-7, so the J call may be wrong. The CDR3 sequence is 15 residues long. Germline V gene data show CDR1 as SQVTM and CDR2 as ANQGSEA. CDR3 nucleotides: TGCAGCGTTTTCGGGACAGGGGGACCGCCCTACGAGCAGTACTTC. It translates to CSVFGTGGPPYEQYF.

Only a few counts were recorded for this clonotype. This chain connects TRBV6-6 to TRBJ2-3; 8 nucleotides match TRBD1. The CDR3 runs to 16 residues. CDR1 and CDR2 from the germline V gene are MNHNY and SVGAGI (reference sequence). V lost 2 bases and J lost 7; bases outside the gene matches: 11. This chain's CDR3 is CASSYDGQGLRNTQYF. DNA of the CDR3: TGTGCCAGCAGTTACGACGGACAGGGTCTGAGAAATACGCAGTATTTT.

This clonotype came up a few times. The chain couples TRBV5-5 to TRBJ2-3; no reliable D call. V was clipped by 0 bases and J by 4 bases, with 6 bases between them. Germline CDR1 reads SGHKS; CDR2 reads YYEKEE (reference sequence). The length of the CDR3 is 13 residues. The CDR3 loop reads CASSLVLADTQYF. DNA of the CDR3: TGTGCCAGCAGCTTGGTCCTAGCAGATACGCAGTATTTT.

This chain uses TRBV30 with TRBJ2-6; D uncertain. The germline CDR1 and CDR2 sequences are GTSNPN and SVGIG (reference sequence). Trimming pared 2 bases from V and 4 bases from J, leaving 12 bases between. CDR3 length: 15 residues. The CDR3 DNA sequence: TGTGCCTGGAGTCTAGACATGACCGGGGCCAACGTCCTGACTTTC. Protein: CAWSLDMTGANVLTF.

This clonotype was seen only a few times. The chain joins TRBV12-3 or TRBV12-4 to TRBJ2-5, with a possible D match to TRBD2 (6 bases). CDR3 size: 13 residues. The V end lost 1 base, the J end lost 11 bases, and 14 bases lay between the germline ends. The CDR3 sequence: CASSLGERLEQYF. In DNA, the CDR3 is TGTGCCAGCAGTTTAGGGGAACGACTAGAACAGTACTTC.

This clonotype was picked up a small number of times. This chain links TRBV28 with TRBJ2-1, with 12 bases aligning to TRBD2. Trimming removed 6 bases from V and 6 bases from J; junction bases left unmatched: 6. Germline-derived CDR1 and CDR2 are MDHEN and SYDVKM. The CDR3 sequence is 15 residues long. CDR3 in DNA: TGTGCCAGCAGGATACTAGCGGGAGGTTTCAATGAGCAGTTCTTC. Residues: CASRILAGGFNEQFF.

Only a few counts were recorded for this clonotype. A much larger clone differs from this one at a single base, so this may be a read error. The chain couples TRBV5-1 to TRBJ1-5, with D possibly being TRBD1 (6 bases). The CDR3 has 14 amino acids. The germline gives CDR1 SGHRS, CDR2 YFSETQ. CDR3 in DNA: TGCGCCAGCAGGGAGGCAGGGGAAAATCGGCCCCAGCATTTT. It encodes CASREAGENRPQHF.

This chain uses TRBV12-3 or TRBV12-4 with TRBJ2-5; 7 nucleotides align to TRBD1. This CDR3 region has 16 residues. The V segment lost 0 bases and the J segment 1 base; nucleotides outside the gene matches: 5. CDR3 residues: CASSLASQGVQETQYF. As DNA, the CDR3 is TGTGCCAGCAGTTTAGCGTCCCAGGGGGTCCAAGAGACCCAGTACTTC.

The chain recombines TRBV20-1 with TRBJ2-6; 15 bases are shared with TRBD2. Germline-derived CDR1 and CDR2 are DFQATT and SNEGSKA (reference sequence). V shed 2 bases, J shed 2 bases, and the junction held 7 bases outside the gene matches. The CDR3 has 19 amino acids. CDR3 nucleotide sequence: TGCAGTGCTAGAATTACAGGGACTAGCGGGAGGACTGGGGCCAACGTCCTGACTTTC. Translated: CSARITGTSGRTGANVLTF.

This clonotype was detected ten times or more. V gene TRBV2 combines with J gene TRBJ2-4; D perhaps matches TRBD1 (6 bases). The germline CDR1 and CDR2 sequences are SNHLY and FYNNEI. V gave up 6 bases and J gave up 5 bases, with 17 bases separating them. This CDR3 is built from 15 residues. The chain's CDR3 is CASRNRESGQNIQYF. The DNA of the CDR3 is TGTGCCAGCAGGAACAGGGAATCGGGCCAAAACATTCAGTACTTC.

This clonotype was counted only a few times. V gene TRBV15 combines with J gene TRBJ2-1; D might be TRBD1 or TRBD2, each matching 5 bases. The CDR3 consists of 17 residues. CDR1 is LNHNV and CDR2 is YYDKDF in the germline V gene (reference sequence). Trimming pared 0 bases from V and 1 base from J, leaving 13 bases between. This CDR3 reads CATSRDLRGGSYNEQFF. DNA for the CDR3: TGTGCCACCAGCAGAGATCTCCGGGGCGGATCCTACAATGAGCAGTTCTTC.

Many counts were recorded for this clonotype. CDR3 protein: CASSLVQGGTGELFF. In DNA, the CDR3 is TGTGCCAGCAGCTTAGTTCAGGGAGGCACCGGGGAGCTGTTTTTT. This rearrangement joins TRBV5-5 to TRBJ2-2; TRBD2 might be the D (6 bases). CDR1 SGHKS and CDR2 YYEKEE come from the germline V gene (reference sequence). Trimming left V 2 bases short and J 4 bases short, with 12 bases between. CDR3 length equals 15 residues.

This chain joins TRBV24-1 and TRBJ2-3; D call uncertain. Germline-derived CDR1 and CDR2 are KGHDR and SFDVKD. The CDR3 sequence is 14 residues long. Trimming removed 3 bases at V and 4 bases at J, with 10 bases between. Here the CDR3 DNA reads TGTGCCACCAGTGATCGAGGTCCCCCAGATACGCAGTATTTT. Translated: CATSDRGPPDTQYF.

The chain employs TRBV20-1 and TRBJ2-3; D perhaps matches TRBD1 (5 bases). Per the germline V gene, CDR1 is DFQATT and CDR2 is SNEGSKA (reference sequence). The V end was cut by 3 bases, the J end by 2 bases, with 6 bases between. CDR3 length: 12 residues. As DNA, the CDR3 is TGCAGTGCTAGGGACAACACAGATACGCAGTATTTT. The encoded protein is CSARDNTDTQYF.

Details on this clonotype: A much larger clone lies one base from this, so it may be a read error. The V gene is TRBV27, the J gene TRBJ2-5; tentative D call: TRBD2 (6 bases). With 2 bases removed from V and 1 base from J, the gap between germline ends came to 11 bases. CDR1 is MNHEY and CDR2 is SMNVEV in the germline V gene (reference sequence). The CDR3 contains 15 residues. The CDR3 protein is CASSLRPEGQETQYF. Written as DNA, the CDR3 is TGTGCCAGCAGTTTAAGGCCGGAGGGCCAAGAGACCCAGTACTTC.

This clonotype was seen more than once but under ten times. This chain links TRBV10-3 with TRBJ2-1; D call uncertain. V shed 3 bases and J shed 1 base, with 4 bases lying between them. The CDR3 runs to 13 residues. Germline V gives CDR1 ENHRY, CDR2 SYGVKD. CDR3 in DNA: TGTGCCATCAGTGACGGATCCTACAATGAGCAGTTCTTC. Translation gives CAISDGSYNEQFF.

This clonotype was picked up a small number of times. The chain has TRBV18 and TRBJ1-1; perhaps TRBD1 as D (6 bases). CDR1 is KGHSH and CDR2 is LQKENI in the germline V gene. V lost 3 bases and J lost 1, with 9 bases in between. This CDR3 is 14 amino acids long. The CDR3: CASSPWDKNTEAFF. The CDR3 DNA reads as TGTGCCAGCTCACCCTGGGACAAGAACACTGAAGCTTTCTTT. The whole variable domain, remainder taken from reference TRBV18 and TRBJ1-1, is NAGVMQNPRHLVRRRGQEARLRCSPMKGHSHVYWYRQLPEEGLKFMVYLQKENIIDESGMPKERFSAEFPKEGPSILRIQQVVRGDSAAYFCASSPWDKNTEAFFGQGTRLTVV.

To note about this clonotype: One end of the junction does not line up with germline, which may come from a read error. The CDR3 coding sequence is TGTGCCAGCAGGGGGAGTAAACAAGAGGCCCAGTACTTC. It is translated as CASRGSKQEAQYF. The chain couples TRBV3-1 to TRBJ2-1; D is perhaps TRBD2 (5 bases). The J call may not be correct, given that the DNA end is closer to TRBJ2-5. The CDR3 consists of 13 residues. Germline V gene data show CDR1 as LGHDT and CDR2 as YNNKEL (reference sequence).

This clonotype was recorded many times. The chain carries TRBV20-1 and TRBJ2-7, with D perhaps assigned TRBD1 or TRBD2 (5 bases each). Trimming stripped 1 base from V and 0 bases from J, with 10 bases between. Germline V gene data show CDR1 as DFQATT and CDR2 as SNEGSKA (reference sequence). The CDR3 runs 14 residues. CDR3 region: CSARGPGSSYEQYF. CDR3 DNA sequence: TGCAGTGCTAGAGGTCCAGGGAGCTCCTACGAGCAGTACTTC.

The rearrangement uses TRBV4-3 and TRBJ1-1; D is possibly TRBD1 (6 bases). The CDR3 extends over 16 amino acids. The V end lost 2 bases, the J end lost 2 bases, and 15 bases lay between the germline ends. The germline gives CDR1 LGHNA, CDR2 YSLEER. CDR3 nucleotides: TGCGCCAGCAGCCAAACAACAGGGTTGGGAAACACTGAAGCTTTCTTT. It encodes CASSQTTGLGNTEAFF.

The V call is TRBV10-3, the J call TRBJ2-1, with 10 bases that match TRBD2. The V segment lost 6 bases and the J segment 5 bases; nucleotides outside the gene matches: 13. CDR1 is ENHRY, CDR2 SYGVKD, per germline. The CDR3 has 17 amino acids. DNA for the CDR3: TGTGCCATCAGGGACCTAGCGGGAGCGGTGGGGCACAATGAGCAGTTCTTC. Residues: CAIRDLAGAVGHNEQFF.

The chain uses TRBV5-1 and TRBJ2-1; the D gene is possibly TRBD1 (6 bases). Germline CDR1 reads SGHRS; CDR2 reads YFSETQ. Trimming cost V 2 bases and J 9 bases, with 15 bases left between them. The CDR3 contains 14 residues. CDR3 amino acids: CASSLGQMAFEQFF. The DNA of the CDR3 is TGCGCCAGCAGCTTAGGACAGATGGCGTTTGAGCAGTTCTTC. The full variable domain, its missing parts supplied by reference TRBV5-1 and TRBJ2-1, is KAGVTQTPRYLIKTRGQQVTLSCSPISGHRSVSWYQQTPGQGLQFLFEYFSETQRNKGNFPGRFSGRQFSNSRSEMNVSTLELGDSALYLCASSLGQMAFEQFFGPGTRLTVL.

V and J are TRBV6-2 or TRBV6-3 and TRBJ2-5; D gene ambiguous. In germline, CDR1 is MNHEY, CDR2 SVGEGT. V lost 8 bases to trimming and J lost 5 bases, with 18 bases between them. The CDR3 covers 14 residues. CDR3 in DNA: TGTGCCAGCCCACCATCGCCCCTAATGGAGACCCAGTACTTC. This gives the protein CASPPSPLMETQYF.

The chain combines TRBV11-2 with TRBJ2-5; D is unresolved. The CDR3 has 15 amino acids. The germline V and J ends were trimmed by 1 base and 2 bases, with 11 bases remaining between them. Germline V gene data show CDR1 as SGHAT and CDR2 as FQNNGV. The CDR3 region is CASSLAARTQETQYF. CDR3 DNA: TGTGCCAGCAGCTTAGCAGCACGGACGCAAGAGACCCAGTACTTC.

Regarding this clonotype: The junction differs from germline at one of its ends, possibly a read error. The chain combines TRBV29-1 with TRBJ1-2; TRBD1 is a possible D gene (5 bases). The V gene's germline CDR1 is SQVTM and CDR2 ANQGSEA. CDR3 size: 12 residues. The CDR3 sequence: CSVEDSIGGYTF. CDR3 DNA: TGCAGCGTGGAAGACAGTATAGGAGGCTACACCTTC.